The 18 T cell receptor beta chains in this list originate from one sample, sequenced in a study of cytomegalovirus exposure and HLA in healthy donors (dated by TCRdb to about 2017). Libraries were made using the immunoSEQ multiplex PCR assay. TCRdb took over this immuneACCESS table, retaining in-frame rearrangements with V and J assigned. Such tables are incomplete; in checked studies, under half of the missing clones stem from an unresolved V gene, and the remainder is unexplained. In all, the sample holds about 330,000 clones, and 70% to 90% of those were seen once. Of the sample, 0.84% is held by the ten largest clones. The sample consisted of PBMCs. The receptors derive from a woman between 18 and 30 years old in good health and CMV-seronegative.

The V and J genes are TRBV25-1 and TRBJ1-2; 7 bases agree with TRBD1. CDR3 length equals 15 residues. V gave up 9 bases and J gave up 2 bases; unmatched junction bases: 12. Germline V CDR1 and CDR2: MGHDK, SYGVNS. The CDR3 loop reads CASRDRGDLNYGYTF. In DNA form, the CDR3 reads TGTGCCAGTCGGGACAGAGGCGACTTAAACTATGGCTACACCTTC.

The CDR3 is CASSREGEKLFF. Here the CDR3 DNA reads TGTGCCAGCTCCCGAGAGGGTGAAAAACTGTTTTTT. This rearrangement joins TRBV9 to TRBJ1-4; D is unclear. The V gene's germline CDR1 is SGDLS and CDR2 YYNGEE. CDR3 length: 12 amino acids. V dropped 7 bases and J dropped 7 bases, with 11 bases sitting between them.

About this clone: This sample also contains other DNA sequences that code for the same CDR3. This chain connects TRBV29-1 to TRBJ2-3; 7 bases are shared with TRBD2. The V gene's germline CDR1 is SQVTM and CDR2 ANQGSEA. The junction had 6 bases not matched to a gene; V was cut back by 4 bases and J by 2 bases. The CDR3 spans 14 residues. CDR3 sequence reads: CSVGGGTSTDTQYF. CDR3 nucleotides: TGCAGCGTTGGGGGGGGGACGTCCACAGATACGCAGTATTTT.

This rearrangement joins TRBV10-3 to TRBJ2-7, with 9 bases aligning to TRBD1. Germline lookup yields CDR1 ENHRY and CDR2 SYGVKD. This CDR3 is 15 amino acids long. Trimming removed 4 bases from V and 2 bases from J; junction bases left unmatched: 6. CDR3 in amino acids: CAISGPGQGAYEQYF. CDR3 in DNA: TGTGCCATCAGTGGTCCGGGACAGGGAGCCTACGAGCAGTACTTC.

The rearrangement joins TRBV2 to TRBJ1-5; TRBD1 agrees at 10 bases. After removal of 5 bases from V and 1 base from J, the junction contained 5 bases not matched to a gene. This CDR3 contains 16 residues. The germline V gene has CDR1 SNHLY and CDR2 FYNNEI. CDR3 sequence: CASSTTGGGSNQPQHF. CDR3 nucleotide sequence: TGTGCCAGCAGTACGACAGGGGGCGGGAGCAATCAGCCCCAGCATTTT. Variable domain in full (rest from reference TRBV2 and TRBJ1-5): EPEVTQTPSHQVTQMGQEVILRCVPISNHLYFYWYRQILGQKVEFLVSFYNNEISEKSEIFDDQFSVERPDGSNFTLKIRSTKLEDSAMYFCASSTTGGGSNQPQHFGDGTRLSIL.

This clone is a singleton in its sample. Written as DNA, the CDR3 is TGTGCCAGCAGCTTGGGACATCTCTACGAGCAGTACTTC. This codes for CASSLGHLYEQYF. This chain uses TRBV11-3 with TRBJ2-7, with D perhaps TRBD1 (6 bases). V gave up 3 bases and J gave up 3 bases, with 9 bases separating them. Germline loops: CDR1 SGHNT, CDR2 YENEEA. The CDR3 totals 13 residues.

The chain links TRBV4-3 to TRBJ2-7; possible D gene TRBD2, 7 bases. Germline V gives CDR1 LGHNA, CDR2 YSLEER. CDR3 length: 14 amino acids. V was trimmed by 4 bases and J by 3 bases, leaving 13 bases between them. The chain's CDR3 is CASSREGGFYEQYF. CDR3 DNA sequence: TGCGCCAGCAGCCGGGAGGGGGGTTTCTACGAGCAGTACTTC.

The chain carries TRBV2 and TRBJ2-7; 10 nucleotides line up with TRBD1. With V trimmed by 6 bases and J by 0 bases, 5 bases remained unmatched. This CDR3 is 15 amino acids long. Germline loops: CDR1 SNHLY, CDR2 FYNNEI. CDR3 DNA sequence: TGTGCCAGCAGACGGGACAGGGGAAGCTCCTACGAGCAGTACTTC. Its translation: CASRRDRGSSYEQYF.

V and J are TRBV4-1 and TRBJ2-5; TRBD2 matches at 7 bases. Unmatched junction bases numbered 2, after V lost 1 base and J lost 3 bases. The CDR3 covers 14 residues. Germline assignment: CDR1 MGHRA and CDR2 YSYEKL. The CDR3, as DNA: TGCGCCAGCAGCCAAGGACTAGCTGAAGAGACCCAGTACTTC. This sequence encodes CASSQGLAEETQYF.

The table lists this clone with a few counts. The chain has TRBV27 and TRBJ2-3; TRBD1 is a possible D gene (5 bases). The CDR3 runs 16 residues. Germline V gives CDR1 MNHEY, CDR2 SMNVEV (reference sequence). V shed 5 bases and J shed 8 bases, with 23 bases lying between them. As DNA, the CDR3 is TGTGCCAGCAGTAAGACAGTAACCAGTTTGGTTGGTACGCAGTATTTT. Translation gives CASSKTVTSLVGTQYF.

In regard to this clone: Other DNA sequences in this sample translate to the same CDR3. The rearrangement uses TRBV5-1 and TRBJ1-1, with D maybe TRBD1 (5 bases). The CDR3 runs 14 residues. Germline V CDR1 and CDR2: SGHRS, YFSETQ. V was cut by 2 bases and J by 1 base, with 9 bases left in between. CDR3 loop: CASSFGGRNTEAFF. Here the CDR3 DNA reads TGCGCCAGCAGCTTTGGGGGGAGGAACACTGAAGCTTTCTTT.

V gene TRBV18 combines with J gene TRBJ1-1, with a possible D match to TRBD1 (5 bases). V was trimmed by 1 base and J by 0 bases, leaving 15 bases between them. The germline V gene has CDR1 KGHSH and CDR2 LQKENI. The CDR3 has 17 amino acids. The DNA for the CDR3 is TGTGCCAGCTCACCACGGGGCAGGGAAGTACTGAACACTGAAGCTTTCTTT. Its protein is CASSPRGREVLNTEAFF.

The rearrangement links TRBV7-2 to TRBJ2-2; no firm D call. CDR3 length: 13 residues. V lost 8 bases and J lost 5, with 12 bases in between. Germline V gene data show CDR1 as SGHTA and CDR2 as FQGNSA. The CDR3, as DNA: TGTGCCAGCTCAGGTTTAGTTACCGGGGAGCTGTTTTTT. Translated, it gives CASSGLVTGELFF.

The chain carries TRBV4-3 and TRBJ2-6, with D hard to call. CDR1 is LGHNA and CDR2 is YSLEER in the germline V gene. V lost 1 base, J lost 1 base, and 5 bases lay in between. The CDR3 is made up of 15 amino acids. The DNA for the CDR3 is TGCGCCAGCAGCCAAGGAGCATCTGGGGCCAACGTCCTGACTTTC. It specifies CASSQGASGANVLTF.

The chain is built from TRBV28 and TRBJ1-5; 9 bases line up with TRBD1. With 6 bases clipped from V and 6 bases from J, the junction kept 12 bases outside the gene matches. This CDR3 has 16 amino acids. The germline V gene encodes CDR1 MDHEN and CDR2 SYDVKM. The CDR3 DNA follows: TGTGCCAGCAGGTCCCCAGCGGGACAGGGAGGTCAGCCCCAGCATTTT. Protein sequence: CASRSPAGQGGQPQHF.

The J gene is TRBJ2-1, the V gene TRBV2; 11 nucleotides align to TRBD2. This CDR3 spans 15 amino acids. Looked up from germline, CDR1 is SNHLY and CDR2 is FYNNEI. V dropped 5 bases and J dropped 2; count of bases not matched to a gene: 2. The CDR3 spells CASSSSGRTYNEQFF. CDR3 coding DNA: TGTGCCAGCAGTTCTAGCGGGAGGACCTACAATGAGCAGTTCTTC.

This clone was detected only once. The chain employs TRBV5-1 and TRBJ1-1; the match to TRBD1 covers 8 bases. There are 16 residues in the CDR3. Per germline, CDR1 SGHRS and CDR2 YFSETQ. With 0 bases clipped from V and 2 bases from J, the junction kept 6 bases outside the gene matches. CDR3 sequence reads: CASSLVLQGANTEAFF. CDR3 DNA sequence: TGCGCCAGCAGCTTGGTCCTCCAGGGGGCTAACACTGAAGCTTTCTTT.

V gene TRBV5-6 combines with J gene TRBJ2-3; TRBD2 might be the D (5 bases). This CDR3 region has 12 residues. Germline lookup yields CDR1 SGHDT and CDR2 YYEEEE. Trimming removed 4 bases from V and 15 bases from J, with 18 bases in between. DNA for the CDR3: TGTGCCAGCAGCGTCTTCGGGGTCCAAGAATATTTT. It encodes CASSVFGVQEYF.